Sequencing of this TCR beta chain was carried out in a study of blood T cell repertoires in COVID-19. This clone has more than one count but fewer than ten. This table comes from immunoSEQ multiplex PCR, and its TCRdb copy is limited to in-frame clones, with some not included. The sample includes about 140,000 clones, 81% of them seen just once. The specimen was peripheral blood. This clonotype was obtained from a human donor in a cohort sampled during active COVID-19.

The CDR3 coding sequence is TGTGCCAGCAGAGTGGCGGGGGGCTACGAGCAGTACTTC. As protein: CASRVAGGYEQYF. The chain uses TRBV7-9 and TRBJ2-7, with 8 bases aligning to TRBD2. The CDR3 sequence is 13 residues long. J lost 3 bases, V lost 6 bases, and 4 bases had no gene match. CDR1 and CDR2 (germline): SEHNR, FQNEAQ (reference sequence). Full variable domain (rest looked up from reference TRBV7-9 and TRBJ2-7): DTGVSQNPRHKITKRGQNVTFRCDPISEHNRLYWYRQTLGQGPEFLTYFQNEAQLEKSRLLSDRFSAERPKGSFSTLEIQRTEQGDSAMYLCASRVAGGYEQYFGPGTRLTVT.